This T cell receptor (beta chain) is drawn from a study of blood T cell repertoires in COVID-19. Clones were sequenced by immunoSEQ multiplex PCR, and TCRdb holds only the in-frame ones, with some missing. The sample shows hundreds of thousands of clones, roughly 77% of them seen only once. V gave up 7 bases and J gave up 1 base; unmatched junction bases: 8. The CDR3 is 15 amino acids. Germline V CDR1 and CDR2: SEHNR, FQNEAQ (reference sequence). The J gene is TRBJ1-1, the V gene TRBV7-9; TRBD1 matches at 8 bases. The sequenced sample consisted of peripheral blood. The receptor was isolated from a woman of 80 years or more with acute or convalescent COVID-19. CDR3 nucleotide sequence: TGTGCCAGCATCAGAACAGGGGGTCCGAACACTGAAGCTTTCTTT. Its translation: CASIRTGGPNTEAFF.